The 20 T cell receptor beta chains below all came from one sample that was sequenced in a study of blood T cell repertoires in COVID-19 (TCRdb year 2020). The method was the immunoSEQ multiplex PCR assay. Not all clones reach the TCRdb copy of this immuneACCESS table, which keeps in-frame sequences only. Checked studies attribute under half of the gap to unresolved V genes and leave the rest unexplained. The sample records around 300,000 clones, around nine tenths of which are singletons. The ten largest clones capture approximately 2.6% of the sample. Sequencing was carried out using PBMCs or T cells enriched from blood (not recorded which). These receptors were obtained from a woman aged 18-29 years who had recovered from COVID-19.

This sequence joins TRBV3-1 (or the pseudogene TRBV3-2) and TRBJ1-3; 7 nucleotides agree with TRBD1. Trimming cost V 7 bases and J 0 bases; bases outside gene matches: 6. This CDR3 is 15 amino acids long. From germline, CDR1 is LGHDT and CDR2 YNNKEL (reference sequence). The CDR3 reads CASTQGQHSGNTIYF. Here the CDR3 DNA reads TGTGCCAGCACCCAGGGACAGCACTCTGGAAACACCATATATTTT.

V gene TRBV15 combines with J gene TRBJ2-2; D perhaps matches TRBD1 (5 bases). The germline gives CDR1 LNHNV, CDR2 YYDKDF (reference sequence). V was pared by 2 bases and J by 1 base, with 8 bases between. This CDR3 is 15 amino acids long. The CDR3 coding sequence is TGTGCCACCAGCAGACCCACAGGGAACACCGGGGAGCTGTTTTTT. As protein: CATSRPTGNTGELFF.

The rearrangement uses TRBV6-5 and TRBJ2-4; D may be TRBD2 (5 bases). Trimming took 5 bases from V and 0 from J, leaving 11 bases between them. Germline V gene lookup returns CDR1 MNHEY and CDR2 SVGAGI. There are 15 residues in the CDR3. The CDR3 DNA reads as TGTGCCAGCAGTACCCAGGCGGGAGCCAAAAACATTCAGTACTTC. This sequence encodes CASSTQAGAKNIQYF.

The chain combines TRBV30 with TRBJ1-1, with D tentatively TRBD1 (5 bases). This CDR3 has 13 residues. The germline V gene encodes CDR1 GTSNPN and CDR2 SVGIG (reference sequence). Trimming took 3 bases from V and 1 from J, leaving 9 bases between them. The CDR3 coding sequence is TGTGCCTGGAGGAGTCAGGGGAACACTGAAGCTTTCTTT. Translating gives CAWRSQGNTEAFF.

This chain connects TRBV4-3 to TRBJ2-7; 8 bases match TRBD2. The V gene's germline CDR1 is LGHNA and CDR2 YSLEER. V lost 6 bases and J lost 2; bases outside the gene matches: 21. The CDR3 covers 19 residues. The CDR3 DNA reads TGCGCCAGCAGTCCAGGTGGTCCGGGACTAGTAGATGTCCCCTACGAGCAGTACTTC. It codes for CASSPGGPGLVDVPYEQYF.

The chain combines TRBV7-9 with TRBJ1-4; D unclear. The CDR3 contains 13 residues. Trimming removed 8 bases at V and 1 base at J, with 8 bases between. CDR1 is SEHNR and CDR2 is FQNEAQ in the germline V gene (reference sequence). CDR3 region: CASLGGTNEKLFF. The CDR3 coding sequence is TGTGCCAGCCTTGGCGGAACTAATGAAAAACTGTTTTTT.

The CDR3 is CASSRTLRGPGELFF. CDR3 bases: TGTGCCAGCAGCCGAACTCTCAGGGGTCCCGGGGAGCTGTTTTTT. The chain recombines TRBV6-5 with TRBJ2-2, with a possible D match to TRBD1 (6 bases). The CDR3 loop spans 15 amino acids. The V end was cut by 6 bases, the J end by 6 bases, with 17 bases between. Germline V CDR1 and CDR2: MNHEY, SVGAGI.

The chain joins TRBV5-4 to TRBJ2-1; TRBD1 matches 7 bases. With V trimmed by 3 bases and J by 1 base, 1 base remained unmatched. The CDR3 extends over 14 amino acids. Looked up from germline, CDR1 is SGHNT and CDR2 is YYREEE (reference sequence). The CDR3 bases are TGTGCCAGCAGCTGGGACAGTTCCTACAATGAGCAGTTCTTC. This encodes CASSWDSSYNEQFF.

The rearrangement joins TRBV2 to TRBJ1-2, with TRBD1 identical over 7 bases. CDR1 is SNHLY, CDR2 FYNNEI, per germline. The CDR3 consists of 13 residues. Trimming cost V 11 bases and J 4 bases; bases outside gene matches: 10. CDR3 residues: CAAETGKGYGYTF. DNA for the CDR3: TGTGCCGCAGAGACAGGGAAGGGCTATGGCTACACCTTC.

The chain joins TRBV30 to TRBJ2-2; possible D gene TRBD2, 5 bases. Germline loops: CDR1 GTSNPN, CDR2 SVGIG (reference sequence). This CDR3 comprises 16 residues. Trimming cost V 1 base and J 1 base, with 13 bases left between them. The CDR3 region is CAWSARGYLNTGELFF. CDR3 DNA: TGTGCCTGGAGTGCCCGGGGATATTTGAACACCGGGGAGCTGTTTTTT.

The V call is TRBV5-6, the J call TRBJ1-2; TRBD1 matches at 7 bases. Germline CDR1 and CDR2: SGHDT and YYEEEE. The CDR3 consists of 13 residues. The J segment lost 4 bases and the V segment lost 5 bases, leaving 5 bases of the junction unmatched. This CDR3 is CASSSTGAYGYTF. For the CDR3, the DNA is TGTGCCAGCAGTTCCACAGGGGCCTATGGCTACACCTTC. The full variable domain, with the rest looked up from reference TRBV5-6 and TRBJ1-2, is DAGVTQSPTHLIKTRGQQVTLRCSPKSGHDTVSWYQQALGQGPQFIFQYYEEEERQRGNFPDRFSGHQFPNYSSELNVNALLLGDSALYLCASSSTGAYGYTFGSGTRLTVV.

This clone was detected a few times. The V call is TRBV10-2, the J call TRBJ2-7; 10 bases are shared with TRBD1. CDR3 size: 14 residues. Per germline, CDR1 WSHSY and CDR2 SAAADI. V lost 8 bases to trimming and J lost 7 bases; unmatched junction nucleotides: 11. CDR3 protein: CASGERQGAVEQYF. The CDR3 nucleotides read TGCGCCAGCGGCGAGCGACAGGGGGCTGTTGAGCAGTACTTC.

The chain recombines TRBV9 with TRBJ1-1; unclear D gene. Trimming stripped 4 bases from V and 0 bases from J, with 10 bases between. The CDR3 is made up of 14 amino acids. Per germline, CDR1 SGDLS and CDR2 YYNGEE. The CDR3 here is CASSSNGVNTEAFF. The CDR3 nucleotides read TGTGCCAGCAGCTCCAACGGGGTGAACACTGAAGCTTTCTTT.

The chain links TRBV11-2 to TRBJ2-7; D may be TRBD1 (5 bases). This CDR3 region has 15 residues. The V end was cut by 5 bases, the J end by 0 bases, with 14 bases between. Germline-derived CDR1 and CDR2 are SGHAT and FQNNGV. In DNA, the CDR3 is TGTGCCAGCAGCCGACAGTCCCGTCCCTCCTACGAGCAGTACTTC. Its protein product is CASSRQSRPSYEQYF.

The genes are TRBV5-1 and TRBJ2-7, with 13 bases matching TRBD2. There are 17 residues in the CDR3. Germline V gene sequence: CDR1 SGHRS, CDR2 YFSETQ. J was trimmed by 4 bases and V by 0 bases; bases with no gene match: 7. The CDR3 coding sequence is TGCGCCAGCAGCTTGGGCCGACTAGCGGGAGGTTCTTACGAGCAGTACTTC. Its translation is CASSLGRLAGGSYEQYF.

The V call is TRBV14, the J call TRBJ2-7; the match to TRBD1 covers 9 bases. In germline, CDR1 is SGHDN, CDR2 FVKESK. Trimming took 6 bases from V and 6 from J; bases not matched to a gene: 6. This CDR3 spans 13 amino acids. CDR3 in amino acids: CASRGTGRIEQYF. The CDR3 DNA reads TGTGCCAGCAGGGGGACAGGGCGGATCGAGCAGTACTTC.

This chain connects TRBV18 to TRBJ2-1; the match to TRBD2 covers 14 bases. The CDR3 is made up of 17 amino acids. The ends lost 6 bases at V and 0 bases at J; junction bases unmatched: 4. The germline V gene has CDR1 KGHSH and CDR2 LQKENI. The CDR3 DNA reads as TGTGCCAGCTCGGGGACTAGCGGGGGCCACTCCTACAATGAGCAGTTCTTC. Its translation: CASSGTSGGHSYNEQFF.

Only one count was recorded for this clone. The chain couples TRBV28 to TRBJ2-3, with 9 bases lining up with TRBD1. J was trimmed by 2 bases and V by 4 bases; bases with no gene match: 7. Per the germline V gene, CDR1 is MDHEN and CDR2 is SYDVKM. The CDR3 is made up of 16 amino acids. CDR3 coding DNA: TGTGCCAGCAGTTCCCCCGGGACAGGGTTCACAGATACGCAGTATTTT. Translating it yields CASSSPGTGFTDTQYF.

This clone was detected only a few times. J is TRBJ1-1 and V is TRBV2; tentative D call: TRBD1 (6 bases). Germline V gene data show CDR1 as SNHLY and CDR2 as FYNNEI. The CDR3 spans 17 residues. The V gene lost 6 bases and the J gene lost 7 bases, with 27 bases spanning the gap. The DNA of the CDR3 is TGTGCCAGCAGGGGGGCCCCGACGCAGGGGAATGACAATGAAGCTTTCTTT. It encodes CASRGAPTQGNDNEAFF.

The J gene is TRBJ1-1, the V gene TRBV4-1; the D is unclear. The V gene lost 6 bases and the J gene lost 0 bases, with 8 bases spanning the gap. Per germline, CDR1 MGHRA and CDR2 YSYEKL. The CDR3 covers 13 residues. Here the CDR3 DNA reads TGCGCCAGCAGGAAAGCATTGAACACTGAAGCTTTCTTT. Its protein product is CASRKALNTEAFF.